This TCR beta chain comes out of a study of control samples from healthy donors and cancer patients. The method was immunoSEQ multiplex PCR; TCRdb's version includes in-frame clones alone and lacks a portion of them. In all, the sample yields fewer than 200,000 clones. This CDR3 contains 15 residues. The germline CDR1 and CDR2 sequences are MDHEN and SYDVKM. The V and J ends lost 6 bases and 3 bases, in that order; junction bases with no gene match: 6. Specimen: blood. The receptor was isolated from a woman younger than 45 in good health. The chain couples TRBV28 to TRBJ1-5; 9 bases are a match to TRBD1. The CDR3 nucleotides are TGTGCCAGCAGCCAGGACAGGGGAAACAATCAGCCCCAGCATTTT. Translated: CASSQDRGNNQPQHF.